The sequence of this TCR beta chain was determined in a study of beta chain features in type 1 diabetes. Overall study findings and caveats: Within each of all four CD4+ subsets, Type 1 diabetes patients had TCRB CDR3s that were moderately but significantly shorter.

With regard to this clone: Its matching antigen is unknown.

This CDR3 comprises 14 residues. Populations obtained by sorting all exceeded 98% purity. Reverse transcribing all isolated RNA meant expressed TCRB transcripts were sequenced. Profiled with immunoSEQ multiplex PCR; TCRdb holds only in-frame clones, not every one. The table lists 900,000 or so clones, roughly a sixth of them singletons. This receptor was identified in a woman aged 18-35 years in good health. The V and J genes are TRBV12-2 and TRBJ2-7. TRBV12-2 is classified as a pseudogene. Source material: naive CD4+ T cells from blood. The CDR3 sequence is CASRLDRKTYEQYF. CDR3 bases: TGTGCAAGTCGCTTGGACCGAAAGACCTACGAGCAGTACTTC.